These 28 T cell receptor beta chains came from one sample sequenced in a study of technical replicates of blood from several donors. TCRdb keeps only in-frame clones here, not all; method: immunoSEQ multiplex PCR. The table has over 50,000 clones, 70% to 90% seen once; the top ten hold 4% to 6%. The sequenced material came from PBMCs. Source of these receptors: a human donor in good health. Some clones in this sample may be carry-over from other donors' samples.

This clone was counted between two and nine times. The chain has TRBV2 and TRBJ1-5; TRBD1 aligns across 10 bases. From germline, CDR1 is SNHLY and CDR2 FYNNEI. The CDR3 is made up of 12 amino acids. J lost 6 bases, V lost 11 bases, and 4 bases had no gene match. The CDR3 loop reads CAGGQGRQPQHF. CDR3 DNA sequence: TGTGCCGGGGGACAGGGGCGTCAGCCCCAGCATTTT. The variable domain in full, completed from reference TRBV2 and TRBJ1-5, reads EPEVTQTPSHQVTQMGQEVILRCVPISNHLYFYWYRQILGQKVEFLVSFYNNEISEKSEIFDDQFSVERPDGSNFTLKIRSTKLEDSAMYFCAGGQGRQPQHFGDGTRLSIL.

The genes are TRBV29-1 and TRBJ1-1, with D unresolved. This CDR3 spans 12 amino acids. V shed 1 base and J shed 5 bases, with 8 bases lying between them. Germline loops: CDR1 SQVTM, CDR2 ANQGSEA. The chain's CDR3 is CSVEATETEAFF. The CDR3 region has the DNA TGCAGCGTTGAAGCCACAGAAACTGAAGCTTTCTTT. The whole variable domain, filled in from reference TRBV29-1 and TRBJ1-1, reads SAVISQKPSRDICQRGTSLTIQCQVDSQVTMMFWYRQQPGQSLTLIATANQGSEATYESGFVIDKFPISRPNLTFSTLTVSNMSPEDSSIYLCSVEATETEAFFGQGTRLTVV.

This chain links TRBV5-1 with TRBJ2-2; TRBD2 matches at 10 bases. The germline CDR1 and CDR2 sequences are SGHRS and YFSETQ. The CDR3 contains 16 residues. V gave up 4 bases and J gave up 6 bases; unmatched junction bases: 9. CDR3 DNA: TGCGCCAGCAGCCCTCCTCTAGCGGGAGCTTCCGGGGAGCTGTTTTTT. Its translation is CASSPPLAGASGELFF.

The genes are TRBV5-4 and TRBJ2-5; perhaps TRBD2 as D (5 bases). V lost 4 bases, J lost 4 bases, and 20 bases lay in between. This CDR3 contains 16 residues. The germline V gene has CDR1 SGHNT and CDR2 YYREEE (reference sequence). The CDR3 loop is CASSPGWRLGGETQYF. CDR3 coding DNA: TGTGCCAGCAGCCCGGGTTGGCGGCTCGGAGGAGAGACCCAGTACTTC.

The chain couples TRBV23-1 to TRBJ2-1; no clear D gene. TRBV23-1 is noted as an ORF with a role that remains uncertain. CDR3 size: 14 residues. Trimming pared 4 bases from V and 7 bases from J, leaving 14 bases between. CDR3 nucleotide sequence: TGCGCCAGCAGTCCCTCGGCCTTGCGGAATGAGCAGTTCTTC. This translates into CASSPSALRNEQFF.

The rearrangement uses TRBV4-1 and TRBJ2-7, with D tentatively TRBD2 (6 bases). Germline V gives CDR1 MGHRA, CDR2 YSYEKL. The ends were cut back, 1 base at V and 7 bases at J, with 11 bases in the middle. The CDR3 is 13 residues long. The CDR3 sequence: CASSQVGGWEQYF. CDR3 in DNA: TGCGCCAGCAGCCAAGTCGGAGGGTGGGAGCAGTACTTC.

The gene calls are TRBV15 and TRBJ2-1; 10 nucleotides agree with TRBD1. Germline CDR1 is LNHNV and CDR2 is YYDKDF (reference sequence). This CDR3 is built from 15 residues. Unmatched junction bases numbered 3, after V lost 5 bases and J lost 2 bases. The CDR3, as DNA: TGTGCCACCAGCGCGGACAGGGGGGCCTACAATGAGCAGTTCTTC. Translating gives CATSADRGAYNEQFF.

The chain employs TRBV7-2 and TRBJ1-1, with 8 bases matching TRBD1. The V segment lost 8 bases and the J segment 5 bases; nucleotides outside the gene matches: 4. Per germline, CDR1 SGHTA and CDR2 FQGNSA. This CDR3 spans 12 amino acids. CDR3 in amino acids: CASGQGGTEAFF. DNA of the CDR3: TGTGCCAGCGGACAGGGCGGAACTGAAGCTTTCTTT. The full variable domain, with the rest looked up from reference TRBV7-2 and TRBJ1-1, is GAGVSQSPSNKVTEKGKDVELRCDPISGHTALYWYRQSLGQGLEFLIYFQGNSAPDKSGLPSDRFSAERTGGSVSTLTIQRTQQEDSAVYLCASGQGGTEAFFGQGTRLTVV.

The rearrangement links TRBV10-3 to TRBJ2-2; 11 bases match TRBD2. V shed 2 bases, J shed 4 bases, and the junction held 24 bases outside the gene matches. Germline V gene sequence: CDR1 ENHRY, CDR2 SYGVKD. The CDR3 spans 23 residues. This CDR3 is CAISEHFNFPGLAELVGTGELFF. The CDR3 nucleotides are TGTGCCATCAGTGAGCATTTTAATTTCCCGGGACTAGCGGAACTAGTGGGCACCGGGGAGCTGTTTTTT.

This clone appeared once. V usage is TRBV4-3 and J usage is TRBJ2-3; 8 bases map to TRBD2. The J segment lost 10 bases and the V segment lost 1 base, leaving 10 bases of the junction unmatched. Germline-derived CDR1 and CDR2 are LGHNA and YSLEER. CDR3 length: 15 residues. The DNA of the CDR3 is TGCGCCAGCAGCCAAGCGGGCCGGGGGGGCGTCGCGCAGTATTTT. This translates into CASSQAGRGGVAQYF.

CDR3: CASSQSGAHEQYF. The CDR3 nucleotides are TGTGCCAGCAGTCAGTCCGGAGCCCACGAGCAGTACTTC. The chain carries TRBV11-3 and TRBJ2-7; D ambiguous. V was shortened by 6 bases and J by 5 bases, with 14 bases between the two germline ends. Germline CDR1 and CDR2: SGHNT and YENEEA. The CDR3 totals 13 residues.

The chain uses TRBV7-3 and TRBJ1-1, with a weak D call TRBD1 (6 bases). Trimming pared 4 bases from V and 1 base from J, leaving 7 bases between. The CDR3 totals 13 residues. Germline V CDR1 and CDR2: SGHTA, FQGTGA. CDR3 sequence (DNA): TGTGCCAGCAGCTCGACAGGGAACACTGAAGCTTTCTTT. It specifies CASSSTGNTEAFF.

This rearrangement joins TRBV19 to TRBJ1-3; 7 nucleotides agree with TRBD1. Trimming at V came to 4 bases and at J to 7 bases, leaving 10 bases not matched to a gene. The V gene's germline CDR1 is LNHDA and CDR2 SQIVND (reference sequence). The CDR3 sequence is 15 residues long. The CDR3 nucleotides are TGTGCCAGTAGTACAAAAGACAGGGCCGTGAACACCATATATTTT. It codes for CASSTKDRAVNTIYF.

The chain carries TRBV2 and TRBJ2-5; a possible D gene is TRBD1 (5 bases). TRBJ2-7 matches the DNA end more closely, so the J call is doubtful. The CDR3 is made up of 13 amino acids. CDR1 SNHLY and CDR2 FYNNEI come from the germline V gene. CDR3 amino acids: CASSQDTFYEQYF. The CDR3 region has the DNA TGTGCCAGCAGTCAGGACACCTTCTACGAGCAGTACTTC.

The CDR3 coding sequence is TGTGCCAGTAGTAAAGGCAGGGACTCCTACGAGCAGTACTTC. This translates into CASSKGRDSYEQYF. The gene calls are TRBV19 and TRBJ2-7, with D perhaps TRBD1 (5 bases). The CDR3 runs 14 residues. The V gene's germline CDR1 is LNHDA and CDR2 SQIVND (reference sequence). V lost 4 bases, J lost 0 bases, and 10 bases lay in between.

V gene TRBV7-8 combines with J gene TRBJ2-5; 7 bases are a match to TRBD1. From germline, CDR1 is SGHVS and CDR2 FQNEAQ. The CDR3 is 14 residues long. V lost 5 bases to trimming and J lost 3 bases; unmatched junction nucleotides: 6. The CDR3, as DNA: TGTGCCAGCAGCGTAAGGACAGGAAAAGAGACCCAGTACTTC. Its protein product is CASSVRTGKETQYF.

This chain joins TRBV7-2 and TRBJ2-2; no clear D gene. CDR3 length equals 12 residues. Trimming removed 5 bases from V and 8 bases from J, with 9 bases in between. Germline CDR1 and CDR2: SGHTA and FQGNSA. The CDR3 nucleotides read TGTGCCAGCAGCGTCTACGGGGGGGAGCTGTTTTTT. This sequence encodes CASSVYGGELFF.

V and J are TRBV7-9 and TRBJ1-6; the D is unclear. V gave up 4 bases and J gave up 0 bases, with 10 bases separating them. The CDR3 consists of 16 residues. CDR1 and CDR2 (germline): SEHNR, FQNEAQ (reference sequence). The CDR3 spells CASSSTRSSYNSPLHF. The CDR3, as DNA: TGTGCCAGCAGCTCGACACGGTCCTCCTATAATTCACCCCTCCACTTT.

The genes are TRBV23-1 and TRBJ2-4; the D gene is possibly TRBD1 (5 bases). TRBV23-1 is noted as an ORF with a role that remains uncertain. The CDR3 is 13 residues long. V dropped 0 bases and J dropped 8 bases, with 8 bases sitting between them. This chain's CDR3 is CASSQSVRDIQYF. The CDR3 DNA reads as TGCGCCAGCAGTCAATCTGTCAGGGACATTCAGTACTTC.

This chain joins TRBV6-6 and TRBJ1-2; 12 bases map to TRBD1. V lost 5 bases and J lost 5; bases outside the gene matches: 9. The germline V gene encodes CDR1 MNHNY and CDR2 SVGAGI (reference sequence). CDR3 length: 16 amino acids. The CDR3 spells CASSPPGTGGAYGYTF. Written as DNA, the CDR3 is TGTGCCAGCAGTCCCCCCGGGACAGGGGGCGCGTATGGCTACACCTTC.

This rearrangement joins TRBV5-4 to TRBJ2-1, with TRBD2 matching over 9 bases. Looked up from germline, CDR1 is SGHNT and CDR2 is YYREEE (reference sequence). V lost 0 bases, J lost 6 bases, and 4 bases stayed unmatched. The CDR3 is made up of 15 amino acids. CDR3 bases: TGTGCCAGCAGCTTGGTAGTAGCGGGGGCCAATGAGCAGTTCTTC. Residues: CASSLVVAGANEQFF.

The chain employs TRBV7-9 and TRBJ2-5; perhaps TRBD1 as D (6 bases). Germline V gives CDR1 SEHNR, CDR2 FQNEAQ (reference sequence). V gave up 4 bases and J gave up 5 bases, with 14 bases separating them. The CDR3 totals 14 residues. CDR3 nucleotides: TGTGCCAGCAGCTCAGGGGTAGGCGGTGAGACCCAGTACTTC. Protein product: CASSSGVGGETQYF. Drawing the rest from reference TRBV7-9 and TRBJ2-5, the complete variable domain is DTGVSQNPRHKITKRGQNVTFRCDPISEHNRLYWYRQTLGQGPEFLTYFQNEAQLEKSRLLSDRFSAERPKGSFSTLEIQRTEQGDSAMYLCASSSGVGGETQYFGPGTRLLVL.

The V call is TRBV2, the J call TRBJ1-3; 7 bases map to TRBD1. From germline, CDR1 is SNHLY and CDR2 FYNNEI. The CDR3 is 16 amino acids. The V segment lost 7 bases and the J segment 2 bases; nucleotides outside the gene matches: 11. The CDR3 reads CASKTHPGQTGNTIYF. In DNA, the CDR3 is TGTGCCAGCAAGACCCACCCGGGACAGACTGGAAACACCATATATTTT.

V gene TRBV5-1 combines with J gene TRBJ2-6; D is ambiguous. V lost 1 base and J 2 bases, leaving 16 bases between the germline ends. Germline loops: CDR1 SGHRS, CDR2 YFSETQ. The CDR3 consists of 18 residues. In nucleotides, the CDR3 is TGCGCCAGCAGCTTGAGTCCAGGTGGGCTGGCTGGGGCCAACGTCCTGACTTTC. Translated: CASSLSPGGLAGANVLTF.

A single count supports this clone. J is TRBJ1-6 and V is TRBV30; TRBD1 matches 7 bases. CDR1 is GTSNPN, CDR2 SVGIG, per germline (reference sequence). The J segment lost 10 bases and the V segment lost 2 bases, leaving 5 bases of the junction unmatched. This CDR3 is built from 13 residues. This CDR3 is CAWSREQGSPLHF. In DNA, the CDR3 is TGTGCCTGGAGTAGAGAACAGGGGTCACCCCTCCACTTT.

This chain joins TRBV28 and TRBJ1-1, with 9 nucleotides matching TRBD1. The CDR3 has 15 amino acids. Germline loops: CDR1 MDHEN, CDR2 SYDVKM. The J segment lost 5 bases and the V segment lost 6 bases, leaving 10 bases of the junction unmatched. CDR3 nucleotide sequence: TGTGCCAGCAGCCGAGGGGACAGGGTATGGACTGAAGCTTTCTTT. It specifies CASSRGDRVWTEAFF.

The chain has TRBV19 and TRBJ2-2; 7 nucleotides match TRBD2. Germline V CDR1 and CDR2: LNHDA, SQIVND (reference sequence). The CDR3 is made up of 15 amino acids. Germline trimming cut 6 bases from V and 5 bases from J; bases unmatched to any gene: 9. The CDR3 nucleotides read TGTGCCAGTAGGGTCGAGCGGGGACGGACCGGGGAGCTGTTTTTT. Translating gives CASRVERGRTGELFF.

The chain has TRBV2 and TRBJ1-1; TRBD1 is a possible D gene (6 bases). The CDR3 loop spans 16 amino acids. Germline CDR1 reads SNHLY; CDR2 reads FYNNEI. Trimming took 1 base from V and 4 from J, leaving 16 bases between them. CDR3: CASSEGVGGAVTEAFF. In DNA form, the CDR3 reads TGTGCCAGCAGTGAAGGGGTAGGGGGGGCTGTCACTGAAGCTTTCTTT.